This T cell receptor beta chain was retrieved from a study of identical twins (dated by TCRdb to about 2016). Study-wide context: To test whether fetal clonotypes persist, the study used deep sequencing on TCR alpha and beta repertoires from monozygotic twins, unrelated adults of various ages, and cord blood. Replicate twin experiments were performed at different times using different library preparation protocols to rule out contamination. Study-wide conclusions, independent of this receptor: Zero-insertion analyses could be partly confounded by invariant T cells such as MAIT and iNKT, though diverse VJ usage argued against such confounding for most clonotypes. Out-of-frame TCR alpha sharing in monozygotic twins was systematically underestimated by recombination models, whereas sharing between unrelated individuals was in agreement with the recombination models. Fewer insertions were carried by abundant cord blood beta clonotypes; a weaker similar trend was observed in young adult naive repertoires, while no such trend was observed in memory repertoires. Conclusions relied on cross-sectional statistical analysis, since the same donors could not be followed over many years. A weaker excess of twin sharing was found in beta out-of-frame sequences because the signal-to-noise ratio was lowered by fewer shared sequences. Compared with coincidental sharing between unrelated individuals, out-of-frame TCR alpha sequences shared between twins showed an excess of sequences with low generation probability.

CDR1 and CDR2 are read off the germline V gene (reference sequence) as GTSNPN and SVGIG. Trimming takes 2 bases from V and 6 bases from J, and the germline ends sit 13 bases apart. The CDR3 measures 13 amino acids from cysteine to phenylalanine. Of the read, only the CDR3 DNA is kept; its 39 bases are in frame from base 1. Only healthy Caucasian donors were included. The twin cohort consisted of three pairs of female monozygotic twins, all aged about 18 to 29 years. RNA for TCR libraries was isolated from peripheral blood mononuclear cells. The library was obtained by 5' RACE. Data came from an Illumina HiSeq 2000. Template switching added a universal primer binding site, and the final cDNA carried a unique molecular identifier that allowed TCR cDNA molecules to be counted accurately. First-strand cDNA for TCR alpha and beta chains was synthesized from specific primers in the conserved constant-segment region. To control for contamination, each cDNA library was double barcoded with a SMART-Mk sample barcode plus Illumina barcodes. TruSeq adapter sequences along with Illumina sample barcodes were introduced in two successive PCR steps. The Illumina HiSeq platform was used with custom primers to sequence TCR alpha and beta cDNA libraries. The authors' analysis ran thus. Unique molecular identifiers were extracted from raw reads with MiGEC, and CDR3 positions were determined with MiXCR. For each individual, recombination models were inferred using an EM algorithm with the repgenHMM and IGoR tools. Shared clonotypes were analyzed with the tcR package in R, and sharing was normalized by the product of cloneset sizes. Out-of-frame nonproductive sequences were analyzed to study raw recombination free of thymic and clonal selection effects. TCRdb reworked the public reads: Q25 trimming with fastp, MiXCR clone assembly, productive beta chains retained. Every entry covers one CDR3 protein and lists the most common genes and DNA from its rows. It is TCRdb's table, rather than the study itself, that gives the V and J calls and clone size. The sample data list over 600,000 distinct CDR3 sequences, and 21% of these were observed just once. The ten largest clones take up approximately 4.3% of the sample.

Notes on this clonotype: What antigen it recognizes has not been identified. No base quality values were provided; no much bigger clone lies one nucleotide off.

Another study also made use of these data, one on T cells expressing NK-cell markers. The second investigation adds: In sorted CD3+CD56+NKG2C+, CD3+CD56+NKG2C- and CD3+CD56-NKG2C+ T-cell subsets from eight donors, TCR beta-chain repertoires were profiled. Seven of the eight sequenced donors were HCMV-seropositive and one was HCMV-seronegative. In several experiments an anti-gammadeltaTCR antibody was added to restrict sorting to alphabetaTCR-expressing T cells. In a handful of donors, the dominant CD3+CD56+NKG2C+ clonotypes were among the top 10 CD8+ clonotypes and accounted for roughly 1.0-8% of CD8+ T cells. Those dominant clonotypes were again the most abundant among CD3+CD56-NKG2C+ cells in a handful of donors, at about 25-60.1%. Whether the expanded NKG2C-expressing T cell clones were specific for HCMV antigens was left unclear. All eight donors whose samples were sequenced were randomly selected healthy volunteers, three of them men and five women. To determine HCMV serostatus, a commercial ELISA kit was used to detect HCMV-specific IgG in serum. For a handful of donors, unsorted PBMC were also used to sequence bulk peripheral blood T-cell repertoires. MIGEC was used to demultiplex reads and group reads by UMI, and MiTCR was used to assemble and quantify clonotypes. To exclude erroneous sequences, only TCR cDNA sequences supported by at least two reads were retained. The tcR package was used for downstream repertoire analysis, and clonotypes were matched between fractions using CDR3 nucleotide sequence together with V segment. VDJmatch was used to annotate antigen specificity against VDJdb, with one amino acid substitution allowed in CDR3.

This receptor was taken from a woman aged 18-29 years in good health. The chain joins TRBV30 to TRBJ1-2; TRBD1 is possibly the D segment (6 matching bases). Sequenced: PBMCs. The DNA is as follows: TGTGCCTGGAGTCCCAGCGGGGGCGATGGCTACACCTTC. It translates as CAWSPSGGDGYTF.